What follows describes a single T cell receptor (beta chain). The target of this receptor is not known. Nothing much larger sits one base from this clone, and base qualities are not available. TCRdb shows the sequencer as Illumina NovaSeq 6000. TCRalpha and TCRbeta cDNA libraries were built by 5'RACE with constant-segment primers, adding sample barcodes and unique molecular identifiers. Trizol reagent was used to extract RNA from every sample. Amplification of the libraries took two PCR steps, and the second step added a second sample barcode plus Illumina TruSeq adapters. Libraries were sequenced on an Illumina NovaSeq with 2 x 150 bp paired-end reads. The authors' pipeline ran thus. Demultiplexing of reads and collapsing into UMI-guided consensus sequences were performed with migec v1.2.7. Using mixcr v2.1.11, UMI consensuses were aligned to TRA and TRB V and J templates and then assembled into clonotypes. Expanded or contracted clonotypes were those called significant by both edgeR and NoisET, with noise models trained on biological replicates. edgeR calls used a false discovery rate-adjusted p below 0.01 and a log2 fold-change threshold of 1. As an exploratory analysis of dynamics, max-normalized trajectories of the 1000 most abundant clonotypes were examined with PCA combined with hierarchical clustering. Separately sequenced CD4+ and CD8+ repertoires were used to assign the CD4 or CD8 phenotype of responding clones. TCRdb cleaned the public reads at Q25 with fastp, built clones with MiXCR and kept in-frame beta chains. Identical CDR3 proteins give one entry, which carries the most common genes and DNA. The V and J calls shown here were made by TCRdb, not taken from the authors' results. The sample table records around 310,000 distinct CDR3 sequences; 13% to 15% of these occur just once. The ten largest clones take up roughly a fifth of the sample.

These data are taken from a study of T-cell memory formation after mild COVID-19 (dated by TCRdb to 2020 to 2023). Background for the entire study: Most TCR sequence clusters were specific to one of the two donors. Longitudinal TCRalpha and TCRbeta repertoire sequencing tracked T-cell clones expanding and contracting after mild COVID-19 in a couple of donors. Two young, previously healthy adult volunteers, one female and one male, were included in the cohort.

PBMCs were isolated by Ficoll-Paque density gradient centrifugation. Broader findings and caveats from the paper: Some responding clones were detected in pre-infection memory, which suggested that pre-existing cross-reactive memory T cells had joined the SARS-CoV-2 response. Only a couple of mild cases were covered by the study, and larger cohorts that include severe cases with pre-infection samples were considered necessary. Contracting CD4+ clones turned up mainly in the CM and EM memory subsets, whereas EMRA was where CD8+ clones were enriched. Clones contracting from day 15 to 85 had balanced CD4/CD8 phenotypes, while a second wave expanding from day 15 to 37 was biased towards CD4+. The second-wave clones that peaked on day 37 were not confirmed to be SARS-CoV-2 specific.

CDR1 LGHNA and CDR2 YSLEER were looked up in the germline V gene. Trimming takes 8 bases from V and 8 bases from J, and the germline ends sit 12 bases apart. Reading from cysteine to phenylalanine, the CDR3 counts 12 amino acids. Only the CDR3 part of the read is kept: 36 bases, read in frame from the first base. The material sequenced was PBMCs or a T cell subset sorted from them (not recorded which). The chain couples TRBV4-3 to TRBJ1-4, with the identity of the D gene unclear. This TCR was recovered from a man younger than 30 who had mild COVID-19 (a few samples of this study predate the infection). The sample titles of this study are shuffled in the database, so cell type and time point are left out; the donor was told from shared clones. This receptor carries the CDR3 CASGPGREKLFF. Here is the DNA: TGCGCCAGCGGACCGGGGAGAGAAAAACTGTTTTTT.